This TCR beta chain was retrieved from a study of response to subunit inactivated influenza vaccine. Study-level findings and limits: Researchers suggested that each seasonal influenza vaccination recruits few new T cells.

The V end was cut by 2 bases, the J end by 8 bases, with 16 bases between. The V gene's germline CDR1 is MNHNS and CDR2 SASEGT. This CDR3 is built from 15 residues. For this clonotype: What it binds is unknown.

TCRdb re-analysed the RT-PCR reads in MiXCR, keeping a single row per CDR3 protein. The sample yields 550,000 to 650,000 distinct CDR3 sequences, about 11% seen once. The clonotype comes from a man aged 50 or older who received an inactivated influenza vaccine. The chain uses TRBV6-1 and TRBJ2-1; D assignment may be TRBD1 or TRBD2 (5 bases each). Sequenced here: PBMCs from blood, sampled on the day of vaccination. DNA for the CDR3: TGTGCCAGCAGTGAATTTGGGCCAGGGAGCGATGAGCAGTTCTTC. Its protein product is CASSEFGPGSDEQFF.